One and the same sample provided the 11 T cell receptor beta chains below, sequenced in a study of regulatory dendritic cells for organ transplantation. Produced via immunoSEQ multiplex PCR; TCRdb's table is partial and in-frame only. This sample has approximately 19,000 clones, with 60% to 80% found just once. Material: memory CD4+ T cells from blood. Noted subset: CD45RO+ memory T cells. These receptors came from a human donor in good health.

The rearrangement uses TRBV10-3 and TRBJ2-2, with D perhaps TRBD2 (6 bases). The V gene lost 2 bases and the J gene lost 5 bases, with 9 bases spanning the gap. In germline, CDR1 is ENHRY, CDR2 SYGVKD. The CDR3 totals 14 residues. CDR3 in amino acids: CAISEPRGTGELFF. DNA of the CDR3: TGTGCCATCAGTGAGCCCCGGGGGACCGGGGAGCTGTTTTTT.

The genes are TRBV7-8 and TRBJ1-1; the D is unclear. V was pared by 6 bases and J by 2 bases, with 10 bases between. The germline V gene has CDR1 SGHVS and CDR2 FQNEAQ. CDR3 length: 13 residues. The DNA of the CDR3 is TGTGCCAGCAGTTTCTCCCCCAACACTGAAGCTTTCTTT. The encoded protein is CASSFSPNTEAFF.

The chain has TRBV7-8 and TRBJ1-1; D call uncertain. Germline V CDR1 and CDR2: SGHVS, FQNEAQ. The CDR3 totals 15 residues. V was clipped by 0 bases and J by 6 bases, with 14 bases between them. The CDR3 nucleotides are TGTGCCAGCAGCTTAGCGTGGCAGTTTTTCTCTGAAGCTTTCTTT. Its protein product is CASSLAWQFFSEAFF.

CDR3 bases: TGCGCCAGCAGCCGGACCCCAGGGTATGTCACTGAAGCTTTCTTT. Protein sequence: CASSRTPGYVTEAFF. The chain combines TRBV5-1 with TRBJ1-1; possibly TRBD1 for D (5 bases). With 4 bases removed from V and 4 bases from J, the gap between germline ends came to 17 bases. Per germline, CDR1 SGHRS and CDR2 YFSETQ. The CDR3 sequence is 15 residues long.

The chain couples TRBV15 to TRBJ2-3; D is perhaps TRBD2 (7 bases). The CDR3 is 17 amino acids. The V end was cut by 0 bases, the J end by 5 bases, with 18 bases between. Germline V gene data show CDR1 as LNHNV and CDR2 as YYDKDF (reference sequence). The CDR3 sequence: CATSRDWAGGGGDTQYF. The DNA of the CDR3 is TGTGCCACCAGCAGAGATTGGGCAGGAGGGGGGGGAGATACGCAGTATTTT. Variable domain in full (rest from reference TRBV15 and TRBJ2-3): DAMVIQNPRYQVTQFGKPVTLSCSQTLNHNVMYWYQQKSSQAPKLLFHYYDKDFNNEADTPDNFQSRRPNTSFCFLDIRSPGLGDTAMYLCATSRDWAGGGGDTQYFGPGTRLTVL.

The chain combines TRBV5-4 with TRBJ1-2, with D possibly TRBD1 on 6 matching bases. The CDR3 is made up of 14 amino acids. Germline assignment: CDR1 SGHNT and CDR2 YYREEE (reference sequence). Between the trimmed V and J ends, which lost 6 bases and 5 bases, there was a span of 17 bases. CDR3 nucleotides: TGTGCCAGCACGGCGGGGGGCCCAGGGTATGGCTACACCTTC. Protein sequence: CASTAGGPGYGYTF.

This chain connects TRBV18 to TRBJ1-2; 9 nucleotides line up with TRBD1. Germline CDR1 and CDR2: KGHSH and LQKENI. The CDR3 runs 13 residues. With 6 bases clipped from V and 6 bases from J, the junction kept 5 bases outside the gene matches. CDR3 in amino acids: CASSQGQGDGYTF. CDR3 nucleotides: TGTGCCAGCTCTCAGGGACAGGGTGATGGCTACACCTTC.

V and J are TRBV5-5 and TRBJ1-4; D is possibly TRBD1 (5 bases). The length of the CDR3 is 15 residues. The germline gives CDR1 SGHKS, CDR2 YYEKEE (reference sequence). Trimming pared 0 bases from V and 7 bases from J, leaving 13 bases between. The chain's CDR3 is CASSLGPREGEKLFF. The CDR3 bases are TGTGCCAGCAGCTTGGGGCCCAGGGAAGGTGAAAAACTGTTTTTT.

The rearrangement uses TRBV27 and TRBJ1-4, with 9 bases aligning to TRBD1. The CDR3 sequence is 15 residues long. CDR1 is MNHEY and CDR2 is SMNVEV in the germline V gene (reference sequence). With 6 bases clipped from V and 4 bases from J, the junction kept 6 bases outside the gene matches. The CDR3 DNA sequence: TGTGCCAGCAGGGTACAGGGGGCGATTAATGAAAAACTGTTTTTT. Residues: CASRVQGAINEKLFF.

This chain connects TRBV5-1 to TRBJ2-5; 7 nucleotides match TRBD2. The CDR3 covers 13 residues. Germline trimming cut 2 bases from V and 5 bases from J; bases unmatched to any gene: 3. Germline CDR1 SGHRS, CDR2 YFSETQ. The CDR3 loop is CASSFSGLETQYF. The CDR3 DNA sequence: TGCGCCAGCAGCTTTAGCGGGTTGGAGACCCAGTACTTC.

This clone was detected once. This sequence joins TRBV5-4 and TRBJ2-3, with 9 bases fitting TRBD2. The germline CDR1 and CDR2 sequences are SGHNT and YYREEE (reference sequence). The CDR3 is made up of 15 amino acids. V was clipped by 3 bases and J by 6 bases; unmatched bases: 8. The CDR3 DNA sequence: TGTGCCAGCAGCTCGGCGGTAGCGGGGGTGGATACGCAGTATTTT. Encoded protein: CASSSAVAGVDTQYF.